Listed below are T cell receptor beta chains from one sample, sequenced in a study of regulatory T cells in long-lasting Graves disease. A single record per CDR3 protein comes from TCRdb applying MiXCR to the multiplex PCR reads. The sample lists about 420,000 distinct CDR3 sequences, about 17% occurring once. The same data also went into a second study, on T cells in Graves' hyperthyroidism and ophthalmopathy.

The starting material was peripheral blood mononuclear cells (PBMCs), obtained at new diagnosis, from a patient treated with antithyroid drugs. The receptors stem from a young woman with Graves disease. The CDR3 runs from the conserved cysteine through the conserved F or W. Fields, in order: V gene, J gene, D gene, clone size, CDR3 DNA, CDR3 protein. The D gene is left open where the match is weak. Size values are once, few and many counts, or a class for expanded clones, and some rows have none.

TRBV27	TRBJ2-3	TRBD2	many	TGTGCCAGCAGTCAGACTAGCGGGAGGCTTAGGGATACGCAGTATTTT	CASSQTSGRLRDTQYF
TRBV3-1	TRBJ2-1	.	few	TGTGCCAGCAGACGACTGGGGTTCAATGAGCAGTTCTTC	CASRRLGFNEQFF
TRBV10-3	TRBJ2-2	.	few	TGTGCCATCGCCGGGACTTTGAACACCGGGGAGCTGTTTTTT	CAIAGTLNTGELFF
TRBV7-6	TRBJ2-7	.	.	TGTGCCAGCAACCCAGGGGGGGATCCCCTCTACGAGCAGTACTTC	CASNPGGDPLYEQYF
TRBV10-1	TRBJ2-7	TRBD1	many	TGCGCCAGCAGTGTTACAGGGGGCGTGCAGTACTTC	CASSVTGGVQYF
TRBV11-1	TRBJ2-7	.	many	TGTGCCAGCAGCTTCGCTCCGACGCACGCTTCCTACGAGCAGTACTTC	CASSFAPTHASYEQYF
TRBV11-2	TRBJ2-7	.	many	TGTGCCAGCAGCTTAGCCCTGACCTACGAGCAGTACTTC	CASSLALTYEQYF
TRBV20-1	TRBJ2-5	TRBD2	many	TGCAGTGCCCAGGGACTAGCGCAAATACAAGAGACCCAGTACTTC	CSAQGLAQIQETQYF
TRBV6-1	TRBJ2-2	.	.	TGTGCCAGCAGAGGGGCGGGCACCGGGGAGCTGTTTTTT	CASRGAGTGELFF
TRBV2	TRBJ2-4	TRBD2	many	TGTGCCAGCAGTGCAGAGCGGGAGGTTTTAGGAAACATTCAGTACTTC	CASSAEREVLGNIQYF
TRBV6-1	TRBJ2-7	.	many	TGTGCCAGCACGGACAGAAACTACGAGCAGTACTTC	CASTDRNYEQYF
TRBV6-9	TRBJ2-3	.	.	TGTGCCAGCAGTTTTTGGGGAAAGGACACAGATACGCAGTATTTT	CASSFWGKDTDTQYF
TRBV5-5	TRBJ2-7	TRBD2	.	TGTGCCAGCAGCACCGGGACTAGCGGTTTCTCCTACGAGCAGTACTTC	CASSTGTSGFSYEQYF
TRBV20-1	TRBJ2-1	.	many	TGCAGTGCTGATTCGGCTTTCCCCTCCTACAATGAGCAGTTCTTC	CSADSAFPSYNEQFF
TRBV20-1	TRBJ1-5	.	many	TGCAGTGCTATGCTACAGAATAGCAATCAGCCCCAGCATTTT	CSAMLQNSNQPQHF
TRBV13	TRBJ2-2	TRBD1	.	TGTGCCAGCAGCTCGGGGACAGGGGCCGGGGAGCCGTTTTTT	CASSSGTGAGEPFF
TRBV28	TRBJ1-1	.	few	TGTGCCAGCAGCACTGCCTTCCGAGGGACCACTGAAGCTTTCTTT	CASSTAFRGTTEAFF
TRBV30	TRBJ2-5	.	many	TGTGCCTGGGGGGAAGAGACCCAGTACTTC	CAWGEETQYF
TRBV5-1	TRBJ1-2	.	many	TGCGCCAGCAGGCCCGGGGGGGCTGGCTATGGCTACACCTTC	CASRPGGAGYGYTF
TRBV27	TRBJ1-5	.	few	TGTGCCAGCAGTCCCTACACAGGTTATAGCAATCAGCCCCAGCATTTT	CASSPYTGYSNQPQHF
TRBV7-2	TRBJ2-3	.	many	TGTGCCAGCAGCTTAGCAGGTTGGACAGATACGCAGTATTTT	CASSLAGWTDTQYF
TRBV7-9	TRBJ1-5	.	few	TGTGCCAGCAGCTTCCAGTCGGAGTCCCCCCAGCATTTT	CASSFQSESPQHF
TRBV6-2/TRBV6-3	TRBJ2-7	TRBD2	many	TGTGCCAGCAGTCCCGGGCGGGAGGCGAACGAGCAGTACTTC	CASSPGREANEQYF
TRBV30	TRBJ2-7	.	many	TGTGCCTACAGACAGGTCGCCTACGAGCAGTACTTC	CAYRQVAYEQYF
TRBV16	TRBJ2-6	TRBD1	few	TGTGCCAGCAGCCAAACAGGGGGCTCTGGGGCCAACGTCCTGACTTTC	CASSQTGGSGANVLTF
TRBV28	TRBJ2-7	TRBD2	many	TGTGCCAGCAGTCTTGCCGCGGGGGGACAATTGGGCGAGCAGTACTTC	CASSLAAGGQLGEQYF
TRBV20-1	TRBJ2-5	.	many	TGCAGTGCTGAGGACTACCAAGAGACCCAGTACTTC	CSAEDYQETQYF
TRBV7-8	TRBJ2-7	TRBD1	many	TGTGCCAGCAGCTTAAGGACAGGGTACTACGAGCAGTACTTC	CASSLRTGYYEQYF
TRBV16	TRBJ2-7	.	few	TGTGCCAGCAGCCATCTGAGGCCCGCCCGCTTCTACGAGCAGTACTTC	CASSHLRPARFYEQYF
TRBV28	TRBJ2-5	.	many	TGTGCCAGCAGTTTATGGTCTAGCGAGAGTCGGGAGACCCAGTACTTC	CASSLWSSESRETQYF
TRBV5-1	TRBJ2-3	.	many	TGCGCCAGCAGTGACAGGAGTTCGACAGATACGCAGTATTTT	CASSDRSSTDTQYF
TRBV5-1	TRBJ2-3	.	many	TGCGCCAGCAGCTCGGCTTGGGGCACAGATACGCAGTATTTT	CASSSAWGTDTQYF
TRBV28	TRBJ2-2	.	.	TGTGCCACAGGACAGACGAACACCGGGGAGCTGTTTTTT	CATGQTNTGELFF
TRBV10-3	TRBJ2-3	TRBD2	many	TGTGCCATCAGGAAGCGGGAGATGACAGATACGCAGTATTTT	CAIRKREMTDTQYF
TRBV11-2	TRBJ1-1	.	many	TGTGCCAGCAGCGTAAGACGACAGGCACAATACACTGAAGCTTTCTTT	CASSVRRQAQYTEAFF
TRBV29-1	TRBJ2-5	TRBD2	many	TGCAGCGTTAGCGGGAGGGTTCAAGAGACCCAGTACTTC	CSVSGRVQETQYF
TRBV24-1	TRBJ1-1	.	many	TGTGCCGCCAGTGATGTCCTTAACACTGAAGCTTTCTTT	CAASDVLNTEAFF
TRBV11-2	TRBJ2-7	TRBD2	many	TGTGCCAGCAGCGTGACTAGCGGGATGACCTACGAGCAGTACTTC	CASSVTSGMTYEQYF
TRBV4-3	TRBJ1-4	TRBD1	few	TGCGCCAGCAGCCAAGAGTGGGGGACAGGCGACGAAAAACTGTTTTTT	CASSQEWGTGDEKLFF
TRBV28	TRBJ1-3	.	.	TGTGCCAGCAGCCCCACCGGGGGTATTGGAAACACCATATATTTT	CASSPTGGIGNTIYF
TRBV20-1	TRBJ2-7	TRBD2	many	TGCAGTGCTAGAACGACTAGCGGAACCTACGAGCAGTACTTC	CSARTTSGTYEQYF